The 7 T cell receptor beta chains reported below all come from one sample, sequenced in a study of human T cells and chemical hapten exposure. It was unfractionated whole blood from which total RNA was extracted. The library labeled individual cDNA molecules by adding unique molecular identifiers to them. MiXCR, applied by TCRdb to the reads, yields one record per CDR3 protein. The sample contains fewer than 150,000 distinct CDR3 sequences, over 7% of which appear only once. The source material was whole blood. Receptors originate from a human donor in good health. Some clones in this sample may be carry-over from other donors' samples.

This clonotype showed up many times. V usage is TRBV27 and J usage is TRBJ1-5; TRBD1 might be the D (5 bases). Germline lookup yields CDR1 MNHEY and CDR2 SMNVEV (reference sequence). The CDR3 totals 14 residues. V gave up 3 bases and J gave up 5 bases, with 11 bases separating them. In DNA form, the CDR3 reads TGTGCCAGCAGTTTGACAGTTGGGGATCAGCCCCAGCATTTT. Residues: CASSLTVGDQPQHF.

V gene TRBV6-5 combines with J gene TRBJ2-3; TRBD2 is a possible D gene (6 bases). The CDR3 has 14 residues. Trimming took off 0 bases at V and 3 bases at J, with 7 bases between the two ends. Germline V gene lookup returns CDR1 MNHEY and CDR2 SVGAGI. The CDR3 DNA sequence: TGTGCCAGCAGTTACTCCCTAGCGACAGATACGCAGTATTTT. Translated, it gives CASSYSLATDTQYF.

Many counts were recorded for this clonotype. The J gene is TRBJ2-7, the V gene TRBV20-1, with 7 bases matching TRBD2. In germline, CDR1 is DFQATT, CDR2 SNEGSKA (reference sequence). V shed 0 bases, J shed 3 bases, and the junction held 14 bases outside the gene matches. CDR3 length: 17 residues. The CDR3 here is CSARDPSSTGLDYEQYF. The DNA for the CDR3 is TGCAGTGCTAGAGACCCGTCTAGTACTGGACTAGACTACGAGCAGTACTTC.

This clonotype was counted ten times or more. An end of the junction does not agree with germline; a read error may underlie this. The chain employs TRBV2 and TRBJ1-1; D is uncertain. Germline-derived CDR1 and CDR2 are SNHLY and FYNNEI. This CDR3 contains 12 residues. CDR3 loop: CASSEARRGSIF. Written as DNA, the CDR3 is TGTGCCAGCAGTGAAGCGCGGAGAGGTAGCATCTTT. Full variable domain (outside the CDR3, taken from reference TRBV2 and TRBJ1-1): EPEVTQTPSHQVTQMGQEVILRCVPISNHLYFYWYRQILGQKVEFLVSFYNNEISEKSEIFDDQFSVERPDGSNFTLKIRSTKLEDSAMYFCASSEARRGSIFGQGTRLTVV.

A few counts support this clonotype. The rearrangement uses TRBV27 and TRBJ2-1, with 7 nucleotides matching TRBD2. Unmatched junction bases numbered 7, after V lost 6 bases and J lost 5 bases. The CDR3 contains 14 residues. Germline assignment: CDR1 MNHEY and CDR2 SMNVEV (reference sequence). The CDR3 here is CASRAASGNNEQFF. In DNA form, the CDR3 reads TGTGCCAGCAGGGCGGCTAGCGGAAACAATGAGCAGTTCTTC.

V is TRBV6-6 and J is TRBJ2-1, with D perhaps assigned TRBD1 or TRBD2 (5 bases each). V lost 2 bases and J lost 4, with 18 bases in between. The CDR3 has 17 residues. Germline loops: CDR1 MNHNY, CDR2 SVGAGI (reference sequence). The CDR3 region has the DNA TGTGCCAGCAGTTACCCCCTGGGGGTCAAGGAATACAATGAGCAGTTCTTC. This codes for CASSYPLGVKEYNEQFF.

This clonotype was counted between two and nine times. The J gene is TRBJ1-3, the V gene TRBV18; D gene unclear. CDR1 and CDR2 from the germline V gene are KGHSH and LQKENI. V was shortened by 3 bases and J by 0 bases, with 9 bases between the two germline ends. The CDR3 length is 15 residues. CDR3 in amino acids: CASSPGRISGNTIYF. In DNA, the CDR3 is TGTGCCAGCTCACCGGGCAGAATCTCTGGAAACACCATATATTTT.